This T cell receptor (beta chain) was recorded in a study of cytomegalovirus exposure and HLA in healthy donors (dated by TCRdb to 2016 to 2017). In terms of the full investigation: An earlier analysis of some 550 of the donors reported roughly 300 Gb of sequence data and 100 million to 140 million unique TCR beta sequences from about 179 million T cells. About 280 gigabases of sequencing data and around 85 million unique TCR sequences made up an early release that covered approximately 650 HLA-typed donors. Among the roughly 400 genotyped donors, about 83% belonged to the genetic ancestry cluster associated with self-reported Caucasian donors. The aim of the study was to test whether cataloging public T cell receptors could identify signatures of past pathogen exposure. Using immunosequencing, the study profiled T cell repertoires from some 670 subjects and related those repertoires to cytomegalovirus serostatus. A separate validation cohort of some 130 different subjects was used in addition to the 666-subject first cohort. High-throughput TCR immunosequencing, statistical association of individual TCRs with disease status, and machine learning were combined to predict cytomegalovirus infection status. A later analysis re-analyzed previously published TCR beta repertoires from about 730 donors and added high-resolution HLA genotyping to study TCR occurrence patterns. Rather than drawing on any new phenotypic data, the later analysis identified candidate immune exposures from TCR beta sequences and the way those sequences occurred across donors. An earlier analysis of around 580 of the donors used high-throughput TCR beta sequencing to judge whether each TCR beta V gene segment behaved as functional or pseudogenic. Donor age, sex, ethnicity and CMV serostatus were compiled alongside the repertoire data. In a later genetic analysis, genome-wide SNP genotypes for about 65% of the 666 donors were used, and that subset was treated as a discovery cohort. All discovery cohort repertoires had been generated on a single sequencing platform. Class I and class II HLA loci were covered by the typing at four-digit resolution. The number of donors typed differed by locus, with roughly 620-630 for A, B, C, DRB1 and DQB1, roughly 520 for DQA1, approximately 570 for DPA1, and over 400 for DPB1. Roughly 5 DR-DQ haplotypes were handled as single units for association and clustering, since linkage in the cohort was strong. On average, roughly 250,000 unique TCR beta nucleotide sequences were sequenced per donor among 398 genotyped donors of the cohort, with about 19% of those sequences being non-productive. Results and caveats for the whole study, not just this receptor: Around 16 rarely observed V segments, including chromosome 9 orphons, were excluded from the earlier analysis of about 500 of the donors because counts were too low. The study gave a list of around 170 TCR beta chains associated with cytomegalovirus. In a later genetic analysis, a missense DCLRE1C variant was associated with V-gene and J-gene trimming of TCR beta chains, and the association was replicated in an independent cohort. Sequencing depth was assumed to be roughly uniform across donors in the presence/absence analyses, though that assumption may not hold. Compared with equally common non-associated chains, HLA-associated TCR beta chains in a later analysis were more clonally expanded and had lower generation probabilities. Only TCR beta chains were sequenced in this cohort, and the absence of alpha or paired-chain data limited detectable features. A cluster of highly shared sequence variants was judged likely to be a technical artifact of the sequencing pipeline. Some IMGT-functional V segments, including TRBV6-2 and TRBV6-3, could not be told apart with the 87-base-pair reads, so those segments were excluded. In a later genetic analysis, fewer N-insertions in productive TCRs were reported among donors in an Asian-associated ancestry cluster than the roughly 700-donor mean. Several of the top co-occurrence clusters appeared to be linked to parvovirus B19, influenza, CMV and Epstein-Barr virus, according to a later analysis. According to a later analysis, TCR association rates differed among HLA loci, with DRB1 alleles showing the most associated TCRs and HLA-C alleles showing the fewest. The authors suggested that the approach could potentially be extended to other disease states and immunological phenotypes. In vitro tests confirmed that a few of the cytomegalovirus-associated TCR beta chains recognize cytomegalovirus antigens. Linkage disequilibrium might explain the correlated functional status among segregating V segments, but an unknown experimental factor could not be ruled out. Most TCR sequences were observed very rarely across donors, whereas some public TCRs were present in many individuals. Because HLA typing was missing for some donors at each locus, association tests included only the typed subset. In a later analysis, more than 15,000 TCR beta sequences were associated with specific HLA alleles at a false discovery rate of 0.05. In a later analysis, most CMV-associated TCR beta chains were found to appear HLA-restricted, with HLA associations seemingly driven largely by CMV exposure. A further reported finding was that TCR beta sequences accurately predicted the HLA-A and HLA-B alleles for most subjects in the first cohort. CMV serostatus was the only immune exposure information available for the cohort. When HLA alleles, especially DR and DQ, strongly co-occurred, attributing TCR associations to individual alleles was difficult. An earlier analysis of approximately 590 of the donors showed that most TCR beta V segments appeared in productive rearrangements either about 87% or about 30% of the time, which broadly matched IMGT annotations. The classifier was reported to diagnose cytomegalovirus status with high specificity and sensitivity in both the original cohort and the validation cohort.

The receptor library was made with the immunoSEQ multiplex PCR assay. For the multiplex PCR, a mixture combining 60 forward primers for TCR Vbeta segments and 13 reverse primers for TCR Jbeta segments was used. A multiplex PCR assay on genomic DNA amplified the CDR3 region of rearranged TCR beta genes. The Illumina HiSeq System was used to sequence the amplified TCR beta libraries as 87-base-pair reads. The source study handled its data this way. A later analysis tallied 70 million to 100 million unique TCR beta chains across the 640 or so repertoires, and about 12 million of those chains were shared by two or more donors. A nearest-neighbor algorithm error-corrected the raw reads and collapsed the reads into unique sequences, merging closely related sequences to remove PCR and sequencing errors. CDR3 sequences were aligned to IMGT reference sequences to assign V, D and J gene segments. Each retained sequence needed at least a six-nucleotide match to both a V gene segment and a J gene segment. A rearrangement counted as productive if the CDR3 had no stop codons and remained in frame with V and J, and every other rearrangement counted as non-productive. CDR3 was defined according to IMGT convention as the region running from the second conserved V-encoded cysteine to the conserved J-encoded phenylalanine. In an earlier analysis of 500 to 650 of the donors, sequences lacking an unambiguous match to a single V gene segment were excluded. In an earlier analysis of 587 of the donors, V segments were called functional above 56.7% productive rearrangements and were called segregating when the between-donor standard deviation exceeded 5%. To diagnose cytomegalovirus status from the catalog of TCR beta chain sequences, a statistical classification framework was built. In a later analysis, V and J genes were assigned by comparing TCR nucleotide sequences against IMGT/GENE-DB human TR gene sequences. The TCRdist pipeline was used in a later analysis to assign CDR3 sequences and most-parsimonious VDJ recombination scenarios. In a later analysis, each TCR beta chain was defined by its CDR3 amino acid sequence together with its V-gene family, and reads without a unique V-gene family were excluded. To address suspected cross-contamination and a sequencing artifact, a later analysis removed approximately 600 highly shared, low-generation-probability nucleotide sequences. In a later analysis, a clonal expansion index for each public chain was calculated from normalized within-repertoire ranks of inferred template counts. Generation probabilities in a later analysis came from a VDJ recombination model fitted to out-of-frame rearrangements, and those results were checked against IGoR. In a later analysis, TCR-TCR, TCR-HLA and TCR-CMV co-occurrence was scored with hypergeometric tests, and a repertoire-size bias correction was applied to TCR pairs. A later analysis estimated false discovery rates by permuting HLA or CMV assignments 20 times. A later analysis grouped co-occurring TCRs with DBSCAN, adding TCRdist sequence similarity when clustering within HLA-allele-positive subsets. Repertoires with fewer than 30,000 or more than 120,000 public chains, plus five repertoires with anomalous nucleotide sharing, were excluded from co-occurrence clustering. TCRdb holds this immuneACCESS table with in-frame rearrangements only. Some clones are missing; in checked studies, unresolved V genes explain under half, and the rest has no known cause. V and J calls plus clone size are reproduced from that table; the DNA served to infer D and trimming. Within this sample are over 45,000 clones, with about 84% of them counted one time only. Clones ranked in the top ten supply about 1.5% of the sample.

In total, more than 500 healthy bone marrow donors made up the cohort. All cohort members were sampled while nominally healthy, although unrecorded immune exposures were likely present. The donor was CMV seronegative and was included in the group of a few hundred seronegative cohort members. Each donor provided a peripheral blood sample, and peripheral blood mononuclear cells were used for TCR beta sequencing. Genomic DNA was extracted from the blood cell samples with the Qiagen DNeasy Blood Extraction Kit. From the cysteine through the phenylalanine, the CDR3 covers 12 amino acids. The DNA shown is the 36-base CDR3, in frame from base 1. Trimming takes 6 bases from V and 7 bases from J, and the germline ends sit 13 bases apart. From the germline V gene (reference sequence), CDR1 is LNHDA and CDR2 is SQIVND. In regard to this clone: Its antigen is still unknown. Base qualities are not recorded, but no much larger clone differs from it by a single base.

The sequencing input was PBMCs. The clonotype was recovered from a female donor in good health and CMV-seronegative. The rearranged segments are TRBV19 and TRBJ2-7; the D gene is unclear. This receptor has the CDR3 CASSRRVEEQYF. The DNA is TGTGCCAGTAGCCGCCGTGTGGAGGAGCAGTACTTC.